The table lists the clone carrying this TCR beta chain with a few counts. Via MiXCR, TCRdb re-called the 5' RACE reads, giving one row per CDR3 protein. The sample gives 500,000 to 550,000 distinct CDR3 sequences, under 25% of which show up once; around 0.9% is in the top ten. These data are taken from a study of identical twins. This sample also appeared in a second study, on T cells expressing NK-cell markers. That publication notes: It was sorted CD3+CD56+NKG2C+, CD3+CD56+NKG2C- and CD3+CD56-NKG2C+ T cells that supplied the TCR beta repertoires. For several experiments, T cell sorting was restricted to the alpha-beta TCR population by means of an anti-gamma-delta TCR antibody.

The sequence came from a woman between 18 and 29 years old in good health. The sample taken for sequencing was CD4+ T cells sorted from blood.

In nucleotides, the CDR3 is TGTGCCAGCAGTTTTCAGGGGGTTAGCACCGGGGAGCTGTTTTTT. Amino acids: CASSFQGVSTGELFF. This chain joins TRBV2 and TRBJ2-2; 7 nucleotides match TRBD1. V gave up 5 bases and J gave up 4 bases; unmatched junction bases: 7. The germline V gene has CDR1 SNHLY and CDR2 FYNNEI. The CDR3 runs to 15 residues.